The sequence of this T cell receptor (beta chain) was determined in a study of T cell responses to AZD1222 COVID-19 vaccine (dated by TCRdb to the early 2020s). The study in broad terms: AZD1222 recipients given second doses at about 4 weeks or at about 12 weeks were pooled, since spike-specific TCR depth and breadth were not found to differ between the two schedules. Trial participants were enrolled by age into 18-55, 56-69 and 70-plus year subgroups, with about 150, 28 and 57 TCR-sequenced participants respectively. TCR sequencing was performed for over 230 trial participants, of whom about 210 were given two doses of AZD1222 and roughly 25 were given two doses of MenACWY control vaccine. Overall study outcomes, separate from this receptor: Conclusions about previously exposed vaccinees are limited, since just 6 or 7 AZD1222 recipients were seropositive for SARS-CoV-2 at baseline. The 56-69-year group was small, and its depth increase did not reach significance, likely because of low power. Epitopes outside the regions mutated in the B.1.351 and B.1.1.7 variants were reportedly recognized by nearly half of the unique spike-specific TCRs. Vaccine-associated CD4 TCRs spanned the whole spike protein, with dominant responses in regions 160-218 and 743-854. A significant rise in spike-specific TCR breadth and depth was observed after two AZD1222 doses relative to day 0 and relative to MenACWY recipients. Most participants were white British and females outnumbered males, and the authors suggested that clonal diversity may have been underestimated. Because no samples from the day 14 peak response were available, repertoires could be characterized only after the peak T cell response.

For this clone: Which antigen it targets is not known. Per-nucleotide qualities are absent, and no much larger clonotype sits a single base away.

In light of the paper, this sample's time point label describes: baseline before first vaccination. Vaccinee samples were obtained from the UK trials COV001 and COV002, which included a single-blind randomized controlled phase 2/3 trial of AZD1222 (ChAdOx1 nCoV-19) in healthy adults. Trial participant PBMC samples were collected at day 0 and day 28 after the second dose for TCRbeta chain sequencing. The CDR3 regions of human TCRbeta chains were subjected to immunosequencing. In the original analysis: Repertoire TCRs were checked for matches against a reference library of SARS-CoV-2-specific TCRs that had been generated using the MIRA antigen-specificity platform. Breadth was defined as the fraction of unique TCRs that were SARS-CoV-2-associated, and depth was defined as the fraction of total T cells that were SARS-CoV-2-associated. Using the MIRA data, every spike-specific TCR was mapped to the spike region that the TCR reacted to and assigned to either a CD4 or a CD8 class. Log10-transformed breadth and depth values were compared by one-way ANOVA with Sidak's multiple comparisons tests. As stored in TCRdb, this immuneACCESS dataset retains in-frame rearrangements with V and J assigned. A fraction of the clones does not appear; measured against another copy, unresolved V genes explain less than half of the discrepancy, and the remainder lacks a known reason. For V, J and clone size, that table is used; D and trimming come from the DNA. The sample includes roughly 120,000 clones, with 94% observed a single time. In total, the top ten clones hold around 7% of the sample.

This clonotype was obtained from an adult in good health. The sample consisted of peripheral blood, taken on day 0 of AZD1222 vaccination.

The nucleotide sequence reads TGTGCCACCAGCAAGGAGGCTACGGGAGGCCCCCTCTACAATGAGCAGTTCTTC. It translates as CATSKEATGGPLYNEQFF. Rearrangement joined TRBV15 to TRBJ2-1, with 7 junctional bases fitting TRBD2. V is pruned by 4 bases and J by 3 bases, leaving 15 bases of the junction without a gene match. The germline V gene (reference sequence) sets CDR1 to LNHNV and CDR2 to YYDKDF. The CDR3 holds 18 amino acids from the cysteine to the phenylalanine. The only DNA kept is the CDR3, 54 bases in frame from the first base.